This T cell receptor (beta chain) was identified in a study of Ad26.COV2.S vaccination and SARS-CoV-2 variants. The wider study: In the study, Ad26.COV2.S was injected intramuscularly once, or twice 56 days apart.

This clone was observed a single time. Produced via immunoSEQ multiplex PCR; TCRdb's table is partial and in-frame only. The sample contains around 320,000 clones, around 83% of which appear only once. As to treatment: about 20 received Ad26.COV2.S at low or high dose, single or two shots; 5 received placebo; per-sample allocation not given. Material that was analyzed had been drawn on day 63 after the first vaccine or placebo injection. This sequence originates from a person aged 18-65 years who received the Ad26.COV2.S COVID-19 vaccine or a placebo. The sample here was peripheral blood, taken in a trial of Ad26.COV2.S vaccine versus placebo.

CDR3 amino acids: CASSLRTGYNEQFF. The CDR3 nucleotides are TGTGCCAGCAGCCTACGGACGGGATACAATGAGCAGTTCTTC. V gene TRBV7-9 combines with J gene TRBJ2-1; a weak D match, TRBD2 (5 bases). Trimming shortened V by 5 bases and J by 4 bases, and 12 bases separated the two germline ends. The CDR3 has 14 residues. CDR1 is SEHNR and CDR2 is FQNEAQ in the germline V gene (reference sequence).